These 15 T cell receptor beta chains originate from one sample sequenced in a study of cytomegalovirus exposure and HLA in healthy donors (dated by TCRdb to about 2017). Preparation of the library involved the immunoSEQ multiplex PCR assay. The multiplex PCR relied on a mix of 60 forward primers for TCR Vbeta segments and 13 reverse primers for TCR Jbeta segments. Sourced from immuneACCESS, this table was stored by TCRdb with only in-frame sequences that have V and J called. A share of the clones is absent; for the studies checked, an unresolved V gene accounts for under half, and the remainder has no known explanation. The sample table contains roughly 150,000 clones; only one count was recorded for more than 65% of them. Around 5.4% of the sample belongs to the ten largest clones. The sample consisted of PBMCs. Receptor source: a man aged 25-45 years in good health and CMV-seropositive.

The chain combines TRBV6-7 with TRBJ2-7, with no clear D. TRBV6-7 is identified as an open reading frame with a role that is uncertain. CDR3 length: 9 residues. V was shortened by 10 bases and J by 3 bases, with 4 bases between the two germline ends. In DNA, the CDR3 is TGTGCCATCTACTACGAGCAGTACTTC. This encodes CAIYYEQYF.

The chain is built from TRBV5-4 and TRBJ2-1; 8 bases agree with TRBD2. This CDR3 comprises 15 residues. Losses at the gene ends were 4 bases for V and 3 bases for J; bases not matched to a gene: 6. In germline, CDR1 is SGHNT, CDR2 YYREEE (reference sequence). This CDR3 reads CASSHMGLVYNEQFF. CDR3 sequence (DNA): TGTGCCAGCAGCCACATGGGACTAGTCTACAATGAGCAGTTCTTC.

This chain joins TRBV7-9 and TRBJ1-3; the match to TRBD1 covers 11 bases. Germline V gene data show CDR1 as SEHNR and CDR2 as FQNEAQ (reference sequence). This CDR3 has 16 residues. Trimming at V came to 5 bases and at J to 3 bases, leaving 6 bases not matched to a gene. DNA of the CDR3: TGTGCCAGCAGCCGAGGGACAGGGGGTTTTGGAAACACCATATATTTT. This translates into CASSRGTGGFGNTIYF.

The gene calls are TRBV29-1 and TRBJ1-1; TRBD1 might be the D (6 bases). Germline V gene sequence: CDR1 SQVTM, CDR2 ANQGSEA. This CDR3 has 12 residues. Between the trimmed V and J ends, which lost 4 bases and 6 bases, there was a span of 12 bases. The CDR3 region has the DNA TGCAGCGTTGCTTTTCCAGGGGCTGAAGCTTTCTTT. The encoded protein is CSVAFPGAEAFF.

This clone was observed a handful of times. The gene calls are TRBV4-1 and TRBJ1-1; TRBD1 might be the D (5 bases). The length of the CDR3 is 14 residues. The germline CDR1 and CDR2 sequences are MGHRA and YSYEKL. Trimming took off 1 base at V and 2 bases at J, with 8 bases between the two ends. DNA of the CDR3: TGCGCCAGCAGCCAAGTGGGGGGAAACACTGAAGCTTTCTTT. Translating gives CASSQVGGNTEAFF.

This clone appeared once. This rearrangement joins TRBV19 to TRBJ2-5, with D perhaps TRBD1 (6 bases). CDR3 size: 14 residues. Germline loops: CDR1 LNHDA, CDR2 SQIVND (reference sequence). Trimming cost V 5 bases and J 4 bases, with 14 bases left between them. CDR3 DNA: TGTGCCAGTAGTGCCCAGTCCAGGGGAGAGACCCAGTACTTC. It codes for CASSAQSRGETQYF.

The chain carries TRBV28 and TRBJ1-5; 10 bases line up with TRBD1. In germline, CDR1 is MDHEN, CDR2 SYDVKM. J lost 7 bases, V lost 3 bases, and 9 bases had no gene match. CDR3 length equals 16 residues. The CDR3 spells CASSLRGQGLSQPQHF. DNA of the CDR3: TGTGCCAGCAGTTTGAGGGGACAGGGGTTAAGCCAGCCCCAGCATTTT.

Notes on this clone: Other DNA sequences of this sample code for an identical CDR3. The gene calls are TRBV7-9 and TRBJ1-2, with D possibly matching TRBD1 (5 bases). The CDR3 contains 13 residues. V gave up 0 bases and J gave up 4 bases, with 6 bases separating them. The germline V gene encodes CDR1 SEHNR and CDR2 FQNEAQ (reference sequence). The CDR3 coding sequence is TGTGCCAGCAGCTTAGCGACAGTCTATGGCTACACCTTC. As protein: CASSLATVYGYTF. Looking up the rest from reference TRBV7-9 and TRBJ1-2 gives the full variable domain: DTGVSQNPRHKITKRGQNVTFRCDPISEHNRLYWYRQTLGQGPEFLTYFQNEAQLEKSRLLSDRFSAERPKGSFSTLEIQRTEQGDSAMYLCASSLATVYGYTFGSGTRLTVV.

V is TRBV7-9 and J is TRBJ2-5; D remains unclear. The germline gives CDR1 SEHNR, CDR2 FQNEAQ (reference sequence). The CDR3 spans 12 residues. Trimming took off 5 bases at V and 4 bases at J, with 8 bases between the two ends. Written as DNA, the CDR3 is TGTGCCAGCAGCCCTACGGTAGAGACCCAGTACTTC. Its translation: CASSPTVETQYF.

The chain employs TRBV9 and TRBJ1-6; no clear D gene. The V end lost 0 bases, the J end lost 9 bases, and 7 bases lay between the germline ends. Germline lookup yields CDR1 SGDLS and CDR2 YYNGEE. The CDR3 has 13 residues. This chain's CDR3 is CASSVVGSSPLHF. In DNA, the CDR3 is TGTGCCAGCAGCGTAGTGGGGAGTTCACCCCTCCACTTT.

This chain joins TRBV18 and TRBJ2-4, with 8 bases that match TRBD1. This CDR3 is built from 13 residues. The V gene end was trimmed by 3 bases and the J gene end by 8 bases; junction bases not matched to a gene: 3. The germline CDR1 and CDR2 sequences are KGHSH and LQKENI. CDR3 sequence: CASSPQQGDIQYF. The CDR3 DNA sequence: TGTGCCAGCTCACCCCAACAGGGGGACATTCAGTACTTC.

V is TRBV14 and J is TRBJ1-1; TRBD1 agrees at 7 bases. The CDR3 extends over 14 amino acids. V trimming: 6 bases; J trimming: 1 base; junction bases outside the gene matches: 5. Germline V gene lookup returns CDR1 SGHDN and CDR2 FVKESK. The CDR3 coding sequence is TGTGCCAGCAGAAGGGGGACAGCGAACACTGAAGCTTTCTTT. It is translated as CASRRGTANTEAFF.

This clone occurred once. CDR3: CASTNPRGAYEQYF. Here the CDR3 DNA reads TGTGCCAGCACCAACCCCAGGGGGGCCTACGAGCAGTACTTC. V usage is TRBV28 and J usage is TRBJ2-7; the D gene is possibly TRBD1 (7 bases). With 7 bases removed from V and 2 bases from J, the gap between germline ends came to 15 bases. Germline V gene lookup returns CDR1 MDHEN and CDR2 SYDVKM. This CDR3 has 14 residues.

V and J are TRBV9 and TRBJ2-4, with D possibly matching TRBD1 (6 bases). Germline V gives CDR1 SGDLS, CDR2 YYNGEE. CDR3 length: 16 residues. Trimming pared 3 bases from V and 0 bases from J, leaving 13 bases between. The chain's CDR3 is CASSATGRVAKNIQYF. The DNA of the CDR3 is TGTGCCAGCAGCGCAACAGGGAGAGTAGCCAAAAACATTCAGTACTTC.

V and J are TRBV6-6 and TRBJ1-4; tentative D call: TRBD1 (6 bases). Per the germline V gene, CDR1 is MNHNY and CDR2 is SVGAGI (reference sequence). The V and J ends lost 3 bases and 7 bases respectively, with 12 bases between them. There are 14 residues in the CDR3. Here the CDR3 reads CASSYDSGAEKLFF. The CDR3 coding sequence is TGTGCCAGCAGTTATGACTCAGGGGCTGAAAAACTGTTTTTT.